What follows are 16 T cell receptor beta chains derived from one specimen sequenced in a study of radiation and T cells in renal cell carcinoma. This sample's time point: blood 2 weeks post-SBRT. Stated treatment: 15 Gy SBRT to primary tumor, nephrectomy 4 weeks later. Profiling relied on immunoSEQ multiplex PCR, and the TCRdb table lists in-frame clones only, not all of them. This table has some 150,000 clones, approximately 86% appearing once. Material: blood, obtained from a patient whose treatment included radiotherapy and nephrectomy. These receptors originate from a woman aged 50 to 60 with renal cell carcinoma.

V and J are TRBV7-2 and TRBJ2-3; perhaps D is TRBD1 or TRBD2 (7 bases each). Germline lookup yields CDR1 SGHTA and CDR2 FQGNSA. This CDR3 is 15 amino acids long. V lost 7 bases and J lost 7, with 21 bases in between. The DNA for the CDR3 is TGTGCCAGCACCCCGACAGGGTGGGAGGGACATACGCAGTATTTT. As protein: CASTPTGWEGHTQYF.

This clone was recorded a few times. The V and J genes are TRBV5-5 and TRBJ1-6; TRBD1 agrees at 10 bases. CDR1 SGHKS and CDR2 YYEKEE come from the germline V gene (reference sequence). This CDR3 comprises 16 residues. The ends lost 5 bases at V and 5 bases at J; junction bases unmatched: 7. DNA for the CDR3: TGTGCCAGCAGGGCCGGGACAGGGGTAAATAATTCACCCCTCCACTTT. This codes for CASRAGTGVNNSPLHF. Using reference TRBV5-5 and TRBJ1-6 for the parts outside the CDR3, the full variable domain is DAGVTQSPTHLIKTRGQQVTLRCSPISGHKSVSWYQQVLGQGPQFIFQYYEKEERGRGNFPDRFSARQFPNYSSELNVNALLLGDSALYLCASRAGTGVNNSPLHFGNGTRLTVT.

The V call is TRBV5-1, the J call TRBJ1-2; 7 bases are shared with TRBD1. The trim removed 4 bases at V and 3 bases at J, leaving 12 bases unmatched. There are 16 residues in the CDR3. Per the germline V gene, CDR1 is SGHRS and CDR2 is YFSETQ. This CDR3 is CASSEGARTLDYGYTF. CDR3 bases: TGCGCCAGCAGCGAGGGGGCCCGCACGTTAGACTATGGCTACACCTTC.

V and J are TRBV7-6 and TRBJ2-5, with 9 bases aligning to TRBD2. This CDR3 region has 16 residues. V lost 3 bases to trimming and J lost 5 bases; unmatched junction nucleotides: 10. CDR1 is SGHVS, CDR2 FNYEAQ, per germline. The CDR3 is CASSFTGGLASETQYF. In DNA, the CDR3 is TGTGCCAGCAGCTTCACCGGCGGACTAGCGTCGGAGACCCAGTACTTC.

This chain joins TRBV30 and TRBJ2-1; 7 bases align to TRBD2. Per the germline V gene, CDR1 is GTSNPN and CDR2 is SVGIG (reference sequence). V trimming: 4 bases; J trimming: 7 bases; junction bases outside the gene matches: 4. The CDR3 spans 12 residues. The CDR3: CAWKGAGNEQFF. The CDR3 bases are TGTGCCTGGAAAGGAGCGGGGAATGAGCAGTTCTTC.

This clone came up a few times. DNA for the CDR3: TGTGCCAGCAGCTGGGGGGCCGCCGGGTCATATAATTCACCCCTCCACTTT. Translated: CASSWGAAGSYNSPLHF. The gene calls are TRBV11-2 and TRBJ1-6; TRBD1 might be the D (6 bases). Looked up from germline, CDR1 is SGHAT and CDR2 is FQNNGV. V was trimmed by 4 bases and J by 4 bases, leaving 17 bases between them. CDR3 size: 17 residues.

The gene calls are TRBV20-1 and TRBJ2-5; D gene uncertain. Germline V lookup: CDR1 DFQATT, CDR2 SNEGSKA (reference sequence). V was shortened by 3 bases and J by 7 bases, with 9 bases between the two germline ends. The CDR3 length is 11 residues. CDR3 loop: CSARAWGTQYF. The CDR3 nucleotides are TGCAGTGCTAGGGCTTGGGGGACCCAGTACTTC.

The CDR3 DNA reads TGTGCCAGAGAGGCGCAGTACTTC. Amino acid sequence: CAREAQYF. The rearrangement joins TRBV7-2 to TRBJ2-7; unclear D gene. Germline assignment: CDR1 SGHTA and CDR2 FQGNSA. V lost 9 bases to trimming and J lost 9 bases, with 6 bases between them. This CDR3 has 8 residues.

Here the CDR3 DNA reads TGTGCCAGCAGCCGAGGGAGGTCCTACGAGCAGTACTTC. Amino acids: CASSRGRSYEQYF. This chain links TRBV7-2 with TRBJ2-7; weak D call: TRBD2 (6 bases). The germline V gene has CDR1 SGHTA and CDR2 FQGNSA. The CDR3 is 13 residues long. Trimming took 5 bases from V and 1 from J, leaving 9 bases between them.

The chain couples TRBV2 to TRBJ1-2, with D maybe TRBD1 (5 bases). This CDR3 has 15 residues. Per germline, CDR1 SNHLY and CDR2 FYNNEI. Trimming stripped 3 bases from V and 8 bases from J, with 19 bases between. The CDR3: CASSEGRPSHGGYTF. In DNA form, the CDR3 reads TGTGCCAGCAGTGAGGGGCGGCCTTCCCATGGAGGCTACACCTTC.

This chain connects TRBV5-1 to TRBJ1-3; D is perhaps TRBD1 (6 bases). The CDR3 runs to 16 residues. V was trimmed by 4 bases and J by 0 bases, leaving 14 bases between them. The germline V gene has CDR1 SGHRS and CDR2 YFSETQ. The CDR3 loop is CASSPDRSRSGNTIYF. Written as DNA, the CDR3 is TGCGCCAGCAGCCCAGACAGGTCCCGCTCTGGAAACACCATATATTTT.

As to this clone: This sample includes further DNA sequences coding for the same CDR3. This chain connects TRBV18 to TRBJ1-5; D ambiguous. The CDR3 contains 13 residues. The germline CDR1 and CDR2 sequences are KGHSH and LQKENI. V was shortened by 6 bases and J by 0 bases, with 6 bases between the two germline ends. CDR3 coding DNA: TGTGCCAGCTCCCCGGATAGCAATCAGCCCCAGCATTTT. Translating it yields CASSPDSNQPQHF.

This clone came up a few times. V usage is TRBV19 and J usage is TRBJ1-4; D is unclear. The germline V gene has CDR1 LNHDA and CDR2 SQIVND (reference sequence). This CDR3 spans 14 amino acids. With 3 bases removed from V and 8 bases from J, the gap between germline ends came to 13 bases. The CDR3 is CASSIPSGGEKLFF. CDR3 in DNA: TGTGCCAGTAGTATCCCCTCTGGAGGAGAAAAACTGTTTTTT.

The CDR3 coding sequence is TGCGCCAGCAGCTCGGGGGACTTCTATGGCTACACCTTC. It yields the protein CASSSGDFYGYTF. V is TRBV4-3 and J is TRBJ1-2; TRBD1 is a possible D gene (5 bases). V was cut by 5 bases and J by 4 bases, with 11 bases left in between. Germline values: CDR1 LGHNA, CDR2 YSLEER. This CDR3 is built from 13 residues.

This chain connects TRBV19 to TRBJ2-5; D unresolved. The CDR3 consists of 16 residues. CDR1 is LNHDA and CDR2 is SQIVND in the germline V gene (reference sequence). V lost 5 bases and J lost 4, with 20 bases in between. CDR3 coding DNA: TGTGCCAGTAGTGATCAACCCCGGCAACGAGGAGAGACCCAGTACTTC. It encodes CASSDQPRQRGETQYF.

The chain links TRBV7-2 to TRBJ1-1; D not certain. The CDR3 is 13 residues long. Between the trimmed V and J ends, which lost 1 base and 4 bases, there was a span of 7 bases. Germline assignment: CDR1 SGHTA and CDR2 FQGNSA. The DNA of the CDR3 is TGTGCCAGCAGCTTAGATGGCCGCACTGAAGCTTTCTTT. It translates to CASSLDGRTEAFF.